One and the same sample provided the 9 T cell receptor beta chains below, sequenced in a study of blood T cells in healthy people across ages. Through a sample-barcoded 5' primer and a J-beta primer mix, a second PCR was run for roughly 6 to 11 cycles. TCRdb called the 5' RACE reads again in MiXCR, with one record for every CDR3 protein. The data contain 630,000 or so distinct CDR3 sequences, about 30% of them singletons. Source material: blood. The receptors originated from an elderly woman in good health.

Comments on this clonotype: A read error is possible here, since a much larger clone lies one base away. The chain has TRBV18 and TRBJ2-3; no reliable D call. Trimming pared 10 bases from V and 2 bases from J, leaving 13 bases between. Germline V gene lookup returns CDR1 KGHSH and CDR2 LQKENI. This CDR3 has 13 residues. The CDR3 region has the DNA TGTGCCATCAAGGGCATCTTCACAGATACGCAGTATTTT. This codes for CAIKGIFTDTQYF. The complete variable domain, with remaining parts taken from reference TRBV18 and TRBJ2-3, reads NAGVMQNPRHLVRRRGQEARLRCSPMKGHSHVYWYRQLPEEGLKFMVYLQKENIIDESGMPKERFSAEFPKEGPSILRIQQVVRGDSAAYFCAIKGIFTDTQYFGPGTRLTVL.

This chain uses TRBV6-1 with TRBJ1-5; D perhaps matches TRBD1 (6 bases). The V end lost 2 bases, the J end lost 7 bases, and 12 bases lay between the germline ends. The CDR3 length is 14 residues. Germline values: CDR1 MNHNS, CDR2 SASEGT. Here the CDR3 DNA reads TGTGCCAGCAGTGAACCAGGGGCGGTCCAGCCCCAGCATTTT. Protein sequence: CASSEPGAVQPQHF.

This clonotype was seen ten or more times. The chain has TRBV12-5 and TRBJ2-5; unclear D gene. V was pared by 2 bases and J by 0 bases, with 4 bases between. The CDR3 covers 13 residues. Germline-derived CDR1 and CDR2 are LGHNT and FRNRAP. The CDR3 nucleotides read TGTGCTAGTGGTTTGAACAACCAAGAGACCCAGTACTTC. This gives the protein CASGLNNQETQYF.

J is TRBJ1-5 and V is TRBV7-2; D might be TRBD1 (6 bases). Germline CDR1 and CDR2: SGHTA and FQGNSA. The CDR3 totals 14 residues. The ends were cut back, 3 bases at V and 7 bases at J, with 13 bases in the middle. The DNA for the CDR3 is TGTGCCAGCAGCTTTATGTCAGGGGAACAGCCCCAGCATTTT. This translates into CASSFMSGEQPQHF.

The CDR3 bases are TGTGCCAGTAAAGGGACAGGGTCGAACTATGGCTACACCTTC. Translated: CASKGTGSNYGYTF. The chain recombines TRBV19 with TRBJ1-2, with 9 bases fitting TRBD1. The CDR3 runs 14 residues. J was trimmed by 2 bases and V by 7 bases; bases with no gene match: 5. Germline CDR1 and CDR2: LNHDA and SQIVND (reference sequence).

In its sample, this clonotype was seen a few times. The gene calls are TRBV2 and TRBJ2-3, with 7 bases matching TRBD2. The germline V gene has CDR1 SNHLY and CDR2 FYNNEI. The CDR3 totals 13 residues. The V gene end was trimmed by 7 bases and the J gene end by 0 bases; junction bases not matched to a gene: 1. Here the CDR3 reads CASKRDSTDTQYF. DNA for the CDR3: TGTGCCAGCAAGCGGGACAGCACAGATACGCAGTATTTT.

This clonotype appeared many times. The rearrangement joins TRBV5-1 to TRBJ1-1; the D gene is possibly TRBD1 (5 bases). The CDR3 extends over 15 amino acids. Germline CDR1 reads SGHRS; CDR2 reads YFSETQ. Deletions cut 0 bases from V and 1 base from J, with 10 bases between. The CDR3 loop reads CASSLEGYSNTEAFF. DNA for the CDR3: TGCGCCAGCAGCTTGGAGGGGTATTCGAACACTGAAGCTTTCTTT.

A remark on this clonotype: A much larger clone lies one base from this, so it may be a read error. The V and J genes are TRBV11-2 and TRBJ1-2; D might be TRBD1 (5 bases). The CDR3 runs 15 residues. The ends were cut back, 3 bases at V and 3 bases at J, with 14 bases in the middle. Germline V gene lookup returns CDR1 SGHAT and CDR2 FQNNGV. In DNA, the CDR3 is TGTGCCAGCAGCTTGCGCCAGGGTAAGGACTATGGCTACACCTTC. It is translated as CASSLRQGKDYGYTF.

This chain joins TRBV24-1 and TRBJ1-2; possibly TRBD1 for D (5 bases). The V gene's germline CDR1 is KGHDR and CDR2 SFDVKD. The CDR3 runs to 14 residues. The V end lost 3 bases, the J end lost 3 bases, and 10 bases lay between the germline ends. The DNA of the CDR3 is TGTGCCACCAGTGATCCGGGACGGCACTATGGCTACACCTTC. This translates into CATSDPGRHYGYTF.